This T cell receptor (beta chain) came from a study of blood T cells in healthy people across ages (dated by TCRdb to between 2014 and 2017). Regarding the complete study: In model experiments, template switching captured about one uniquely barcoded TCR beta cDNA molecule for every two T cells. The donors were divided into four age groups: young (average around 16 years), middle-aged (around 37), aged (approximately 62) and long-lived (roughly 82). For two donors (one aged 18 to 30 and one aged 80 or older), the study analyzed two additional independent replicas of 1 million unique cDNA reads from the same blood draw. The study measured age-related changes in TCR beta repertoire diversity using deep sequencing normalized with unique cDNA molecular identifiers. General study outcomes and caveats: Estimates of total diversity from one million sequenced T cells were regarded as lower bounds and underestimates. Because profiling used bulk unsorted PBMCs, naive and antigen-experienced compartments could not be compared conclusively. Because the CMV infection status of the donors was unknown, age-related changes in expanded clonotypes may potentially have been confounded. Compared with the aged group, the long-lived group had more naive CD4+ T cells, fewer expanded clones and increased TCR diversity, suggesting age selection. Observed TCR beta diversity per million T cells fell roughly linearly with age, and a significant reduction was already apparent by age around 40. Observed TCR beta diversity correlated strongly with the percentage of naive T cells measured by flow cytometry.

This clonotype showed up just a few times. Which antigen it targets is not known. One base away there is no much larger clone; base qualities are not given. The 40 or so donors, aged 6 to 90 years, were systemically healthy Caucasian individuals from Russia. Each donor gave about 9.7 milliliters of peripheral blood, drawn into EDTA-treated Vacutainer tubes. Ficoll-Paque density-gradient centrifugation was used to isolate PBMCs, with at least 7 million obtained per sample. Total RNA, at least 6 micrograms per sample, was extracted from PBMCs with Trizol reagent. For every donor, flow cytometry on a PBMC aliquot measured the percentage of naive CD45RAhigh/CD27high T cells. Receptor amplification or capture employed 5' RACE. Instrument used: Illumina HiSeq 2500. A second PCR of about 6 to 12 cycles was performed with a sample-barcoded 5' primer and a J-beta primer mix. Each TCR beta cDNA molecule received a unique molecular identifier from a template-switch 5' adaptor carrying 12 random nucleotides. Each sample yielded at least 2.5 million CDR3-containing paired-end reads. All of the RNA was converted into first-strand cDNA using the Mint cDNA synthesis kit, with a TRBC-specific oligonucleotide serving as the primer. Following uracil-DNA glycosylase treatment, a first 18-cycle PCR with universal primers M1SS and BC2_uni_R was performed on all cDNA. In the paper's pipeline: Normalization of each sample was performed by random selection of 1 million high-quality reads, each carrying a distinct molecular identifier. Instead of being binned into consensus sequences, reads with shared molecular identifiers were discarded. MiTCR, set to a Q25 quality threshold and the strictest error-elimination algorithm, was used for CDR3 identification, clonotype clustering and error correction. Lower-bound total TCR beta diversity was estimated with a nonparametric unseen species model using Euler transformation. TCRdb handled the public reads itself, with Q25 trimming in fastp and clone calling in MiXCR, and kept productive beta chains. Identical CDR3 proteins give one entry, which carries the most common genes and DNA. The V and J calls and clone size come from TCRdb's table, not from the authors' own analysis. The sample table contains around 1,000,000 distinct CDR3 sequences; only one count was recorded for 25% of them. The ten largest clones take up approximately 0.75% of the sample.

The CDR3 spans 12 residues, from the cysteine through the phenylalanine. The entry retains the CDR3 DNA only, 36 bases that are in frame from base 1. Clipping removes 3 bases from V and 8 bases from J, with 4 as the unmatched junction base count. These data were also filed under a second study, of T cells of mothers and their children. As described in the second report: Nine systemically healthy Caucasian individuals, comprising three mothers and their six children, were included as donors. cDNA synthesis used all of the extracted RNA, with 1.5 ug of RNA in each 15 ul reaction. Sample barcodes and 2-4 random nucleotides were added via the M1S primer in the second PCR. Over 10 million TCR beta CDR3 reads came from each mother, compared with around 3 million reads from each child. TCR recombination output is similarly shaped by thymic selection in related and unrelated pairs, with a minor effect exerted by inherited differences. Normalized repertoire overlap in related mother-child pairs was always slightly higher than in unrelated mother-child pairs, but the difference was never significant. No persistent microchimeric T cell clones were found, with a detection sensitivity of approximately 95 clones per million clonotypes. In the study, deep NGS was used to compare the TCR beta repertoires of mothers and children, and features distinguishing related mother-child pairs from unrelated individuals were sought. On average, the children were roughly 11 +/- 4 years old, while the mothers were about 40 +/- 4 years old. After adapter ligation with NEBNext reagents, the libraries were sequenced on Illumina HiSeq 2000 with 100+100 nt paired-end reads. Mother and child libraries were prepared a month apart and sequenced in separate runs to prevent cross-contamination. For each donor, somewhere between roughly 500,000 and 2,300,000 distinct TCR beta clonotypes were identified. Naive TCR beta clonotypes were estimated from low-frequency clonotypes matched to each donor's FACS-determined naive share, without sorting.

Sequenced material: blood. The sequence was obtained from a girl aged 2 to 10 in good health. Recombination linked TRBV12-3 or TRBV12-4 to TRBJ2-7; the junction holds 7 bases that match TRBD1. In nucleotides, the sequence is TGTGCCAGCAGTTTCCCAGGGGGACAGCAGTACTTC. This encodes CASSFPGGQQYF.